This T cell receptor beta chain stems from a study of sequential checkpoint blockade in melanoma. Treatment in this sample: randomized to nivolumab then ipilimumab (arm A) or the reverse (arm B). From thawed PBMCs, live CD3+CD8+ cells negative for CD19 and CD56 were sorted. CDR3 length: 18 amino acids. Only in-frame clones appear in the TCRdb table, and some are missing; sequencing was by immunoSEQ multiplex PCR. The repertoire has more than 9,500 clones, over 65% of them found once; the top ten carry 6% to 8%. The specimen was CD8+ T cells sorted from blood (inferred from file names), collected from a patient given nivolumab and ipilimumab in sequence. The chain is built from TRBV21-1 and TRBJ2-7; TRBD1 is the table's D call and was not checked against the DNA. TRBV21-1 is annotated as a pseudogene. The TCR was taken from a human donor with melanoma. The CDR3 DNA sequence: TGTGCCAGCAGCAATGGGCAGGATCGGACAGGGTTCGGGAACGAGCAGTACTTC. Its protein product is CASSNGQDRTGFGNEQYF.